Listed here are 9 T cell receptor beta chains from one sample, sequenced in a study of blood T cell repertoires in COVID-19 (dated by TCRdb to the early 2020s). Library method: the immunoSEQ multiplex PCR assay. In its TCRdb copy, this immuneACCESS table keeps in-frame sequences only and misses some clones. Where compared with another copy, unresolved V genes explain less than half of these, and the others have no known cause. The sample table records about 50,000 clones; roughly 78% of these occur just once. The ten largest make up 20% to 30% of the sample. Sequences were obtained from peripheral blood. The receptors derive from a man in his sixties or seventies with acute or convalescent COVID-19.

The chain links TRBV11-2 to TRBJ1-2, with TRBD1 matching over 9 bases. The V gene's germline CDR1 is SGHAT and CDR2 FQNNGV. V shed 0 bases, J shed 7 bases, and the junction held 9 bases outside the gene matches. CDR3 length: 16 amino acids. The CDR3 DNA sequence: TGTGCCAGCAGCTTAGATGGTTCCCAGACAGGGGGTGGCTACACCTTC. It yields the protein CASSLDGSQTGGGYTF.

The DNA for the CDR3 is TGTGCCAGCAGCTTAGGGTACAGGGGACCGGGAAACACCATATATTTT. Translating gives CASSLGYRGPGNTIYF. J is TRBJ1-3 and V is TRBV7-9; 7 bases fit TRBD1. Germline CDR1 reads SEHNR; CDR2 reads FQNEAQ (reference sequence). The ends lost 1 base at V and 4 bases at J; junction bases unmatched: 7. This CDR3 has 16 residues.

The chain is built from TRBV11-3 and TRBJ2-3, with D possibly matching TRBD1 (6 bases). Germline values: CDR1 SGHNT, CDR2 YENEEA. The CDR3 sequence is 18 residues long. V gave up 5 bases and J gave up 0 bases, with 21 bases separating them. CDR3 coding DNA: TGTGCCAGCAGCCTTTCTCAGGTGTCGGACAGAAGCACAGATACGCAGTATTTT. Translation: CASSLSQVSDRSTDTQYF.

The rearrangement links TRBV30 to TRBJ1-4, with a possible D match to TRBD1 (5 bases). The germline gives CDR1 GTSNPN, CDR2 SVGIG (reference sequence). V lost 3 bases to trimming and J lost 0 bases, with 8 bases between them. CDR3 length equals 14 residues. CDR3 DNA: TGTGCCTGGAGCCAGGGCGCAACTAATGAAAAACTGTTTTTT. This translates into CAWSQGATNEKLFF.

About this clone: An end of the junction does not agree with germline; a read error may underlie this. The chain has TRBV19 and TRBJ2-7; D may be TRBD1 (5 bases). The germline V gene encodes CDR1 LNHDA and CDR2 SQIVND (reference sequence). The CDR3 is made up of 15 amino acids. The CDR3 DNA reads as TGTGCCAGTAGGATAGAGGACATACTCTACTACGAGCAGTACTTC. Amino acids: CASRIEDILYYEQYF.

The chain carries TRBV7-2 and TRBJ2-5, with a tentative D call TRBD2 (5 bases). There are 15 residues in the CDR3. Germline V gene lookup returns CDR1 SGHTA and CDR2 FQGNSA. V was clipped by 2 bases and J by 2 bases, with 12 bases between them. The CDR3 protein is CASSLTSQRQETQYF. The CDR3 region has the DNA TGTGCCAGCAGCTTAACGTCCCAGCGGCAAGAGACCCAGTACTTC.

The V gene is TRBV5-5, the J gene TRBJ2-2; D might be TRBD2 (5 bases). CDR1 is SGHKS and CDR2 is YYEKEE in the germline V gene (reference sequence). V lost 4 bases, J lost 6 bases, and 16 bases lay in between. This CDR3 comprises 15 residues. CDR3 DNA: TGTGCCAGCAGCCTTGGGCTAGCTCTGGCCGGGGAGCTGTTTTTT. Translated, it gives CASSLGLALAGELFF. The whole variable domain, filled in from reference TRBV5-5 and TRBJ2-2, reads DAGVTQSPTHLIKTRGQQVTLRCSPISGHKSVSWYQQVLGQGPQFIFQYYEKEERGRGNFPDRFSARQFPNYSSELNVNALLLGDSALYLCASSLGLALAGELFFGEGSRLTVL.

This chain links TRBV4-3 with TRBJ2-1; 10 nucleotides line up with TRBD2. Germline-derived CDR1 and CDR2 are LGHNA and YSLEER. V gave up 4 bases and J gave up 9 bases; unmatched junction bases: 15. This CDR3 has 17 residues. Here the CDR3 DNA reads TGCGCCAGCAGCCCCTGGCCCTCTAGCGGGAGTATAGGTGAGCAGTTCTTC. The encoded protein is CASSPWPSSGSIGEQFF.

V gene TRBV21-1 combines with J gene TRBJ2-1; the table's D call, TRBD1, was not checked against the DNA. TRBV21-1 represents a pseudogene. There are 13 residues in the CDR3. CDR3 DNA: TGTGCCAGCCCAGTATTATCAGGGAATGAGCAGTTCTTC. Protein product: CASPVLSGNEQFF.